This T cell receptor (beta chain) was sequenced for a study of persistence of HIV-infected CD4 T cells. Study results and caveats: Antigen-responding cells were enriched for degenerate expanded CDR3beta sequences. Proviral oligoclonality tracked with TCR oligoclonality within the same sorted cells. CMV- and Gag-responding cells had lower TCRbeta richness than CD3/CD28-responding cells.

J was trimmed by 4 bases and V by 3 bases; bases with no gene match: 8. The CDR3 loop spans 15 amino acids. Germline V gene lookup returns CDR1 KGHSH and CDR2 LQKENI. The libraries were made with immunoSEQ version 4 in survey mode. Produced via immunoSEQ multiplex PCR; TCRdb's table is partial and in-frame only. The data contain 40,000 to 45,000 clones, roughly nine tenths of them singletons. Cells were stimulated nonspecifically with anti-CD3/anti-CD28 magnetic beads. CD4+ T cells upregulating both CD40 ligand and CD69 were sorted as responding cells. Worth noting for this clone: Its specificity is unknown.

This receptor was obtained from an adult man with HIV who was CMV-seropositive. The material was CD4+ T cells sorted from PBMCs after roughly 18-hour stimulation, obtained from a patient who received antiretroviral therapy. The gene calls are TRBV18 and TRBJ1-2; TRBD1 agrees at 7 bases. CDR3 DNA sequence: TGTGCCAGCTCACCCTCCCCAGGGGGAGTCTATGGCTACACCTTC. Translating gives CASSPSPGGVYGYTF.